This paragraph covers one TCR beta chain sequence. The source of the sample is a study of blood T cell repertoires in COVID-19. The germline V gene encodes CDR1 SNHLY and CDR2 FYNNEI. This CDR3 spans 17 amino acids. V lost 7 bases and J lost 2; bases outside the gene matches: 9. Participants came from 24 US areas, aged roughly 18 to 95 years. Before being deemed recovered, Cohort 3 donors had two negative PCRs, clearance, or symptom resolution. Original methodology: Estimated nucleated cell counts came from reference gene primer amplification. TCRdb keeps only in-frame clones here, not all; method: immunoSEQ multiplex PCR. V, J and clone size derive from that table, while D and trimming were established from the DNA sequence. The sample carries around 470,000 clones, roughly 91% recorded once.

What was sequenced was PBMCs or T cells enriched from blood (not recorded which). This clonotype was obtained from a man aged 18 to 30 who had recovered from COVID-19. The chain carries TRBV2 and TRBJ2-3, with 13 positions matching TRBD2. CDR3 amino acids: CASTPGLAGILTDTQYF. DNA of the CDR3: TGTGCCAGCACCCCGGGACTAGCGGGAATTCTCACAGATACGCAGTATTTT.